The clone carrying this TCR beta chain showed up just a few times. Its matching antigen is unknown. The read comes to an end 3 residues before the CDR3 does, leaving the germline J gene to fill in the end. The same CDR3 can be traced to other DNA sequences in this sample. The sample originates from a study of T cell clonality in common variable immunodeficiency. The V gene end was trimmed by 3 bases and the J gene end by 7 bases; junction bases not matched to a gene: 1. The germline V gene has CDR1 KGHSH and CDR2 LQKENI. The CDR3 length is 13 residues. The table came from immunoSEQ multiplex PCR; TCRdb's copy has only in-frame clones and leaves some out. The sample yields fewer than 30,000 clones, without any singletons. Regarding the study as a whole: In common variable immunodeficiency, TCR beta chains reportedly carried fewer deletions and N-nucleotide insertions.

CVID subjects had received replacement immunoglobulin for at least one year. Blood came from CVID subjects not ill and not taking immunomodulatory or immunosuppressive medication. What was sequenced was peripheral blood mononuclear cells. The clonotype was recovered from a human donor with common variable immunodeficiency. The rearrangement uses TRBV18 and TRBJ1-2, with 11 bases that match TRBD1. Incomplete CDR3 DNA: TGTGCCAGCTCACCGGGACAGGGGGGTGGC. Amino acid sequence: CASSPGQGGG. The whole CDR3 protein reads CASSPGQGGGYTF.